This T cell receptor (beta chain) was documented in a study of cytomegalovirus exposure and HLA in healthy donors. Study outcomes and limitations: The study found most TCR sequences rare, yet found some public TCRs in many donors. The investigators catalogued some 150 TCR beta chains as cytomegalovirus-associated.

Note on this clone: Its antigen is undetermined.

The assay was immunoSEQ multiplex PCR, and TCRdb's table has in-frame clones only and misses some. The sample holds under 200,000 clones, under 95% seen once. This CDR3 has 17 amino acids. Germline lookup yields CDR1 SEHNR and CDR2 FQNEAQ (reference sequence). V lost 5 bases to trimming and J lost 4 bases; unmatched junction nucleotides: 12. The gene calls are TRBV7-9 and TRBJ2-1; 9 positions match TRBD1. This sequence originates from a young woman in good health and CMV-seropositive. Source material: PBMCs. CDR3 loop: CASSQIRAGQGYNEQFF. In DNA form, the CDR3 reads TGTGCCAGCAGCCAAATAAGGGCGGGACAGGGTTACAATGAGCAGTTCTTC. The variable domain in full, completed from reference TRBV7-9 and TRBJ2-1, reads DTGVSQNPRHKITKRGQNVTFRCDPISEHNRLYWYRQTLGQGPEFLTYFQNEAQLEKSRLLSDRFSAERPKGSFSTLEIQRTEQGDSAMYLCASSQIRAGQGYNEQFFGPGTRLTVL.